This T cell receptor (beta chain) was found in a study of blood T cell repertoires in COVID-19. Study as a whole: COVID-19 samples from acute and convalescent phases originated in the United States, Italy and Spain. T cells, B-cell-depleted T cells, or PBMCs provided the cDNA or gDNA that served as material.

In the original analysis: Amplifying reference gene primers gave estimates of nucleated cell counts. This table comes from immunoSEQ multiplex PCR, and its TCRdb copy is limited to in-frame clones, with some not included. That table furnishes V, J and clone size, whereas the DNA furnished D and trimming. This sample carries over 140,000 clones, 60% to 80% of them seen once, and the ten largest clones take under 3%. The CDR3 is made up of 12 amino acids. Recovered status in Cohort 3 required two negative PCRs, clearance, or symptom resolution. Material for sequencing was PBMCs or T cells enriched from blood (not recorded which). The origin of this receptor is a woman in her fifties or sixties who had recovered from COVID-19. This chain connects TRBV12-1 to TRBJ1-2. TRBV12-1 is termed a pseudogene. In nucleotides, the CDR3 is TGTGCCAGCACACACTCGCGGGGAGGCTACACCTTC. As protein: CASTHSRGGYTF.